This is a list of T cell receptor beta chains from one sample in a study of blood T cell repertoires in COVID-19. Assay used: immunoSEQ multiplex PCR; TCRdb lists only in-frame clones, some missing. The table lists about 300,000 clones, about four fifths of them singletons. What was sequenced was peripheral blood. The receptors originated from a human donor with COVID-19, enrolled during active disease. The donor label of this sample is uncertain. The CDR3 runs from the conserved cysteine through the conserved F or W. The D gene is left open where the match is weak.

>TRBJ2-7|TRBV4-1|TRBD2
CASSPQGLAGALRNEQYF
>TRBJ2-5|TRBV5-1|-
CASSFRTREPQYF
>TRBJ2-1|TRBV5-8|TRBD2
CASSLEYRDYSQFF
>TRBJ1-1|TRBV7-3|-
CASSPDGASAGAFF
>TRBJ2-5|TRBV11-2|-
CASSLSGRGAVEETQYF
>TRBJ1-1|TRBV7-3|-
CASSLRGGGNTEAFF
>TRBJ2-7|TRBV6-5|-
CASSWGGVQYF
>TRBJ1-2|TRBV5-1|-
CASSLATNYGYTF
>TRBJ2-2|TRBV2|-
CASSDPRTGAGGELFF
>TRBJ1-1|TRBV6-1|-
CASSVAWGVGTEAFF
>TRBJ2-1|TRBV7-2|TRBD2
CASSWGGGRYNEQFF
>TRBJ1-2|TRBV7-2|TRBD1
CASSSQGGNYGYTF